This TCR beta chain was found in a study of T-cell reconstitution after alpha-beta-depleted transplantation in children. The CDR3 totals 16 residues. The V gene lost 0 bases and the J gene lost 1 base, with 9 bases spanning the gap. Molecular barcoding with unique molecular identifiers was used for the TCRbeta library. TCRdb fed the PCR reads into MiXCR, producing one record per CDR3 protein. The table has around 500,000 distinct CDR3 sequences, 23% seen once. This clonotype was sampled from a boy in the first two years of life who had a stem cell transplant for acute myeloid leukemia, so the T cells may come from the graft donor. The gene calls are TRBV12-3 or TRBV12-4 and TRBJ1-4; TRBD1 might be the D (6 bases). The input for sequencing was PBMCs, mostly from graft donor cells, taken 360 days after TCRalphabeta/CD19-depleted stem cell transplant. The CDR3 coding sequence is TGTGCCAGCAGTTTAGCGCAGACAGGAACTAATGAAAAACTGTTTTTT. Encoded protein: CASSLAQTGTNEKLFF.